A single sample gave rise to the 14 T cell receptor beta chains below, sequenced in a study of control samples from healthy donors and cancer patients. Libraries were prepared by immunoSEQ multiplex PCR; TCRdb keeps only in-frame clonotypes and omits some of them. The table includes fewer than 45,000 clones, around 90% detected once. Sequenced sample: PBMCs. The receptors were sampled from a woman aged 40 to 49 with head and neck cancer.

This clone was seen once. V and J are TRBV5-1 and TRBJ1-3; 10 bases agree with TRBD1. Per the germline V gene, CDR1 is SGHRS and CDR2 is YFSETQ. The CDR3 is made up of 18 amino acids. With 4 bases clipped from V and 2 bases from J, the junction kept 12 bases outside the gene matches. CDR3 protein: CASSRDRGLSSAGNTIYF. In DNA, the CDR3 is TGCGCCAGCAGCCGGGACAGGGGACTCTCGAGTGCTGGAAACACCATATATTTT.

CDR3 coding DNA: TGTGCCAGCAGCCTCCCTAGCGGGGGGATTGTAGATACGCAGTATTTT. This sequence encodes CASSLPSGGIVDTQYF. The V gene is TRBV5-4, the J gene TRBJ2-3, with 11 bases aligning to TRBD2. Germline CDR1 reads SGHNT; CDR2 reads YYREEE (reference sequence). The CDR3 contains 16 residues. J was trimmed by 5 bases and V by 4 bases; bases with no gene match: 9.

The chain is built from TRBV19 and TRBJ1-2; D not resolved. Germline CDR1 and CDR2: LNHDA and SQIVND (reference sequence). With 3 bases removed from V and 4 bases from J, the gap between germline ends came to 9 bases. CDR3 size: 13 residues. The CDR3 is CASSIVSVYGYTF. CDR3 coding DNA: TGTGCCAGTAGTATTGTGTCAGTCTATGGCTACACCTTC.

CDR3 in amino acids: CAMNWGNTEAFF. As DNA, the CDR3 is TGTGCCATGAACTGGGGGAACACTGAAGCTTTCTTT. The genes are TRBV6-5 and TRBJ1-1; D gene ambiguous. This CDR3 is 12 amino acids long. V was pared by 10 bases and J by 1 base, with 10 bases between. From germline, CDR1 is MNHEY and CDR2 SVGAGI.

This sequence joins TRBV5-1 and TRBJ1-4; D gene ambiguous. The V end lost 4 bases, the J end lost 3 bases, and 10 bases lay between the germline ends. The CDR3 spans 14 residues. Looked up from germline, CDR1 is SGHRS and CDR2 is YFSETQ. Here the CDR3 reads CASSPLGPNEKLFF. The CDR3 DNA reads as TGCGCCAGCAGCCCACTAGGACCTAATGAAAAACTGTTTTTT.

This chain links TRBV19 with TRBJ2-3, with 8 bases lining up with TRBD2. The V and J ends lost 7 bases and 5 bases, in that order; junction bases with no gene match: 14. The V gene's germline CDR1 is LNHDA and CDR2 SQIVND (reference sequence). The CDR3 totals 16 residues. The CDR3 DNA reads TGTGCCAGTACCTCCAATAACGGGGGGGTGGGAGATACGCAGTATTTT. Its protein is CASTSNNGGVGDTQYF. Full variable domain (remainder filled in from reference TRBV19 and TRBJ2-3): DGGITQSPKYLFRKEGQNVTLSCEQNLNHDAMYWYRQDPGQGLRLIYYSQIVNDFQKGDIAEGYSVSREKKESFPLTVTSAQKNPTAFYLCASTSNNGGVGDTQYFGPGTRLTVL.

This clone was counted a single time. The chain carries TRBV7-8 and TRBJ2-1, with 10 bases identical to TRBD2. The J segment lost 4 bases and the V segment lost 5 bases, leaving 8 bases of the junction unmatched. The CDR3 length is 16 residues. Germline V gives CDR1 SGHVS, CDR2 FQNEAQ. The CDR3 DNA follows: TGTGCCAGCAGCCGAAGGACTAGCGGAGTTTACAATGAGCAGTTCTTC. Encoded protein: CASSRRTSGVYNEQFF.

The chain joins TRBV30 to TRBJ2-3; possibly TRBD1 or TRBD2 for D (5 bases each). The CDR3 is 13 residues long. Trimming removed 2 bases from V and 4 bases from J, with 10 bases in between. Germline CDR1 reads GTSNPN; CDR2 reads SVGIG (reference sequence). The CDR3 loop reads CAWSYQGADTQYF. Here the CDR3 DNA reads TGTGCCTGGAGTTACCAGGGAGCAGATACGCAGTATTTT.

The V call is TRBV7-2, the J call TRBJ2-5; 7 bases fit TRBD2. Germline CDR1 SGHTA, CDR2 FQGNSA. The CDR3 is 15 amino acids. The V and J ends lost 3 bases and 5 bases, in that order; junction bases with no gene match: 9. CDR3 loop: CASSFDRTSWETQYF. As DNA, the CDR3 is TGTGCCAGCAGCTTCGACCGGACTAGTTGGGAGACCCAGTACTTC.

The chain carries TRBV6-5 and TRBJ2-3, with D maybe TRBD2 (5 bases). Germline V gene data show CDR1 as MNHEY and CDR2 as SVGAGI. V was shortened by 7 bases and J by 0 bases, with 14 bases between the two germline ends. The CDR3 spans 15 residues. CDR3 sequence (DNA): TGTGCCAGCAATCAAAGAGCGGATAGCACAGATACGCAGTATTTT. Residues: CASNQRADSTDTQYF.

The gene calls are TRBV6-5 and TRBJ2-2; D gene unclear. This CDR3 has 12 residues. Trimming left V 7 bases short and J 10 bases short, with 13 bases between. The germline V gene encodes CDR1 MNHEY and CDR2 SVGAGI. This chain's CDR3 is CASIWGGEELFF. CDR3 DNA sequence: TGTGCCAGCATCTGGGGTGGCGAGGAGCTGTTTTTT.

This chain connects TRBV6-5 to TRBJ2-7, with D perhaps TRBD1 (6 bases). The CDR3 has 13 residues. V gave up 8 bases and J gave up 5 bases, with 16 bases separating them. Germline V gene sequence: CDR1 MNHEY, CDR2 SVGAGI. The CDR3 coding sequence is TGTGCCAGCGCCTTACAGGGTTTGAACGAGCAGTACTTC. It translates to CASALQGLNEQYF.

The rearrangement links TRBV15 to TRBJ2-5, with D possibly called TRBD1 or TRBD2 (7 bases each). V was trimmed by 8 bases and J by 5 bases, leaving 18 bases between them. The CDR3 loop spans 14 amino acids. Germline assignment: CDR1 LNHNV and CDR2 YYDKDF (reference sequence). The CDR3, as DNA: TGTGCCACCTCAGGGGGGGGACTTAGGGAGACCCAGTACTTC. As protein: CATSGGGLRETQYF.

The chain links TRBV27 to TRBJ2-2; no clear D. Germline loops: CDR1 MNHEY, CDR2 SMNVEV (reference sequence). The V gene lost 5 bases and the J gene lost 1 base, with 2 bases spanning the gap. CDR3 length: 12 amino acids. CDR3 amino acids: CASSQNTGELFF. The CDR3 bases are TGTGCCAGCAGTCAGAACACCGGGGAGCTGTTTTTT.